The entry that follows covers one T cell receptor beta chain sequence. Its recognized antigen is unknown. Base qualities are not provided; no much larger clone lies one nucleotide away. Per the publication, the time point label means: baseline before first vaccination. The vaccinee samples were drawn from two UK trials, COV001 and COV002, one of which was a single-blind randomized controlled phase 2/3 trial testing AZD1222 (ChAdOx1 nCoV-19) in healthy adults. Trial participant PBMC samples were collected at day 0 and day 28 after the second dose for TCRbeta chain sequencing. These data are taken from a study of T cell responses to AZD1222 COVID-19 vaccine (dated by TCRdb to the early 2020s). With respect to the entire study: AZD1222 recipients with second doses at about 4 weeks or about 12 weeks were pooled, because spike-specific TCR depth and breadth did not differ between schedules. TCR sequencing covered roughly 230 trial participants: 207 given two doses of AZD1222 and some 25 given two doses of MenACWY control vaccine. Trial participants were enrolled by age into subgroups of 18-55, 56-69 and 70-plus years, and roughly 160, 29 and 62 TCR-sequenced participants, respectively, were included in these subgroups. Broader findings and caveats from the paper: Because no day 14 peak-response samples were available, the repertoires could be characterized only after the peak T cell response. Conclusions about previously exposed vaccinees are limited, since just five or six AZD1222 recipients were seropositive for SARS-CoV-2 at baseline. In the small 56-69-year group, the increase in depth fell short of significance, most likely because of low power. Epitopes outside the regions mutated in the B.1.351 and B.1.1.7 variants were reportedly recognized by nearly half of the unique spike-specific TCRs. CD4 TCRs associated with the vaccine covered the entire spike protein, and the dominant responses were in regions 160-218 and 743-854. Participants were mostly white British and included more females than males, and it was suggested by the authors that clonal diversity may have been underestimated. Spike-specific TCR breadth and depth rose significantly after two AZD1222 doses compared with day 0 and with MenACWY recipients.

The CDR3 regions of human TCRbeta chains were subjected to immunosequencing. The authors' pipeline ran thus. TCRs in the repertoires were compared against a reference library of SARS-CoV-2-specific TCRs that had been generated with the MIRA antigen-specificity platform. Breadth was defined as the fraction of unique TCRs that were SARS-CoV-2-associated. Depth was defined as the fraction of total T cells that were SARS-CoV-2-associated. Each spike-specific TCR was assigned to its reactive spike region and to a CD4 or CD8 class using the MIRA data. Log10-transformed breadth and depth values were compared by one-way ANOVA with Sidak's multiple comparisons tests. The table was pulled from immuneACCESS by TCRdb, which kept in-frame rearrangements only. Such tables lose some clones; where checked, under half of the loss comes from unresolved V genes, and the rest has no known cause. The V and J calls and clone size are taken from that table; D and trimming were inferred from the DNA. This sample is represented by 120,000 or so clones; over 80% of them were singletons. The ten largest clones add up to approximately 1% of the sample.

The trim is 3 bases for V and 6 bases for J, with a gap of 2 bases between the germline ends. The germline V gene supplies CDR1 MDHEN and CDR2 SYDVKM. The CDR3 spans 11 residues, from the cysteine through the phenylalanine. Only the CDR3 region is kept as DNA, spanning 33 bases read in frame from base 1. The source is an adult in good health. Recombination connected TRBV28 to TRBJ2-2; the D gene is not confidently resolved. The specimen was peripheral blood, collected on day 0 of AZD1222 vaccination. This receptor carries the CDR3 CASSFPGELFF. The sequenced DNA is TGTGCCAGCAGTTTCCCCGGGGAGCTGTTTTTT.